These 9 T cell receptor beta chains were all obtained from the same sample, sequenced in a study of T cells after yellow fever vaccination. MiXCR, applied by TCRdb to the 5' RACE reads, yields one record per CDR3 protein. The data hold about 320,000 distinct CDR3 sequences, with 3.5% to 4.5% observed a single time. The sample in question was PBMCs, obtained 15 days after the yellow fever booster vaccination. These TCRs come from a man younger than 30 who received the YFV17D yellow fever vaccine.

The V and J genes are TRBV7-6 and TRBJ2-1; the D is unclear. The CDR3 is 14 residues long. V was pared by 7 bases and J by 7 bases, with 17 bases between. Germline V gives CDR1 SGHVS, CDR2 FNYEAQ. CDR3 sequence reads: CASTRDAWGNEQFF. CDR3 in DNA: TGTGCCAGCACCCGAGACGCCTGGGGAAATGAGCAGTTCTTC.

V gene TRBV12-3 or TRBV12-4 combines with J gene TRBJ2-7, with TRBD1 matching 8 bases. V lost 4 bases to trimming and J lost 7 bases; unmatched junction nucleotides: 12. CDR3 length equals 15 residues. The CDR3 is CASSSRDRSFGEQYF. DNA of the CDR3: TGTGCCAGCAGTTCACGGGACAGGAGCTTTGGGGAGCAGTACTTC.

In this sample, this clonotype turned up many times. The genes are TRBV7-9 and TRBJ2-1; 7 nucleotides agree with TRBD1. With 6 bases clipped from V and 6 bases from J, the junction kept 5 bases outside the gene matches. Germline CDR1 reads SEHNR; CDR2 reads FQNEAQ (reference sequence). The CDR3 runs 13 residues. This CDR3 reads CASRQTGLNEQFF. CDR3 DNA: TGTGCCAGCAGACAGACAGGGCTCAATGAGCAGTTCTTC. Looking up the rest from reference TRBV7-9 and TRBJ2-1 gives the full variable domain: DTGVSQNPRHKITKRGQNVTFRCDPISEHNRLYWYRQTLGQGPEFLTYFQNEAQLEKSRLLSDRFSAERPKGSFSTLEIQRTEQGDSAMYLCASRQTGLNEQFFGPGTRLTVL.

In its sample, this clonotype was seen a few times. CDR3 sequence: CATAISSNTEAFF. The CDR3 nucleotides read TGTGCCACAGCCATCAGTTCGAACACTGAAGCTTTCTTT. The chain uses TRBV6-5 and TRBJ1-1; D gene uncertain. Germline assignment: CDR1 MNHEY and CDR2 SVGAGI. The V gene lost 10 bases and the J gene lost 1 base, with 13 bases spanning the gap. The CDR3 is 13 residues long.

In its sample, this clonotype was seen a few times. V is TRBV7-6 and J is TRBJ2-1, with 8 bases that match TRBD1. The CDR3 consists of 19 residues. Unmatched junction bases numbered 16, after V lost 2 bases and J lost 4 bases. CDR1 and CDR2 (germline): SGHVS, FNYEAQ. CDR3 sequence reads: CASSLSIRGRFNMYNEQFF. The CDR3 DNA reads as TGTGCCAGCAGCTTATCTATCAGGGGGCGCTTCAATATGTACAATGAGCAGTTCTTC. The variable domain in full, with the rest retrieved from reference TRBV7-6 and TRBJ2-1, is GAGVSQSPRYKVTKRGQDVALRCDPISGHVSLYWYRQALGQGPEFLTYFNYEAQQDKSGLPNDRFSAERPEGSISTLTIQRTEQRDSAMYRCASSLSIRGRFNMYNEQFFGPGTRLTVL.

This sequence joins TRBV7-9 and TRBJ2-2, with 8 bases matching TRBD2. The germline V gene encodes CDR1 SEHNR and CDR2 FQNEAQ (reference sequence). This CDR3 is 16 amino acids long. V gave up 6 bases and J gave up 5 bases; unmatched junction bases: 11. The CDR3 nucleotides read TGTGCCAGCAGAATGCCCCCGGGACTAGATACCGGGGAGCTGTTTTTT. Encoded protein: CASRMPPGLDTGELFF. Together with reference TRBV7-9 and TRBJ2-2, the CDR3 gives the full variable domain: DTGVSQNPRHKITKRGQNVTFRCDPISEHNRLYWYRQTLGQGPEFLTYFQNEAQLEKSRLLSDRFSAERPKGSFSTLEIQRTEQGDSAMYLCASRMPPGLDTGELFFGEGSRLTVL.

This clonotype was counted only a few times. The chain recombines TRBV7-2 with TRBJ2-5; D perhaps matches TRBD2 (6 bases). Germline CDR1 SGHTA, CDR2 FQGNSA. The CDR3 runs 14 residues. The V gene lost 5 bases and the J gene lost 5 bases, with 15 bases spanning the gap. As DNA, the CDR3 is TGTGCCAGCAGCCCCCCGGGGGAGAGGGAGACCCAGTACTTC. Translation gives CASSPPGERETQYF.

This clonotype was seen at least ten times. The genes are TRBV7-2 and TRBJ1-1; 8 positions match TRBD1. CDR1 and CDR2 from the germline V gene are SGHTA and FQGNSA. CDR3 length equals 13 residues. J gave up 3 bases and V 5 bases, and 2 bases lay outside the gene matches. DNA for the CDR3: TGTGCCAGCAGCGAGGACAGGGACACTGAAGCTTTCTTT. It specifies CASSEDRDTEAFF.

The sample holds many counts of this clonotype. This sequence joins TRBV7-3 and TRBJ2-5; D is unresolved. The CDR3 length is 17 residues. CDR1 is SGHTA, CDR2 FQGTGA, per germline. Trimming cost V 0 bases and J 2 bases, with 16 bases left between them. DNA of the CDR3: TGTGCCAGCAGCTTAACTTATTGTGGGAACTGGCAAGAGACCCAGTACTTC. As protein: CASSLTYCGNWQETQYF.